The next 18 T cell receptor beta chains were all read from a single sample in a study of blood T cell repertoires in COVID-19. Repertoires were generated with immunoSEQ multiplex PCR, while TCRdb's copy carries only in-frame clones and drops some. The sample consists of 98,000 or so clones, 86% of them appearing once. Material for sequencing was peripheral blood. Receptors originate from a woman aged 60 to 75 in a cohort sampled during active or convalescent COVID-19.

This chain links TRBV19 with TRBJ1-6; D might be TRBD1 (5 bases). Germline loops: CDR1 LNHDA, CDR2 SQIVND (reference sequence). V was shortened by 5 bases and J by 9 bases, with 11 bases between the two germline ends. The CDR3 sequence is 13 residues long. CDR3 loop: CASSDTGGSPLHF. In nucleotides, the CDR3 is TGTGCCAGTAGTGATACGGGGGGTTCACCCCTCCACTTT.

The chain combines TRBV9 with TRBJ1-2, with D unresolved. Germline CDR1 SGDLS, CDR2 YYNGEE. CDR3 size: 11 residues. V gave up 6 bases and J gave up 4 bases, with 7 bases separating them. DNA of the CDR3: TGTGCCAGCAAAGGGAGCTATGGCTACACCTTC. Translation gives CASKGSYGYTF.

This clone has a single count. The V and J genes are TRBV29-1 and TRBJ2-1, with TRBD2 matching over 9 bases. CDR3 length equals 14 residues. Per germline, CDR1 SQVTM and CDR2 ANQGSEA. The V segment lost 3 bases and the J segment 0 bases; nucleotides outside the gene matches: 0. In nucleotides, the CDR3 is TGCAGCGTTGATAGCGGGAGCTCCTACAATGAGCAGTTCTTC. As protein: CSVDSGSSYNEQFF.

This clone was recorded once. V is TRBV6-5 and J is TRBJ2-1; D perhaps matches TRBD1 (6 bases). CDR1 is MNHEY, CDR2 SVGAGI, per germline. V was shortened by 6 bases and J by 9 bases, with 21 bases between the two germline ends. The CDR3 totals 15 residues. The chain's CDR3 is CASSEGHGTRSEQFF. Here the CDR3 DNA reads TGTGCCAGCAGCGAGGGACACGGGACAAGGAGTGAGCAGTTCTTC.

The V call is TRBV5-4, the J call TRBJ2-7, with 7 bases that match TRBD1. The CDR3 has 14 amino acids. The ends lost 3 bases at V and 1 base at J; junction bases unmatched: 4. The germline V gene has CDR1 SGHNT and CDR2 YYREEE (reference sequence). CDR3 amino acids: CASSYRGRSYEQYF. The CDR3 DNA is TGTGCCAGCAGCTACAGGGGTAGGTCCTACGAGCAGTACTTC. Filled out from reference TRBV5-4 and TRBJ2-7, the complete variable domain reads ETGVTQSPTHLIKTRGQQVTLRCSSQSGHNTVSWYQQALGQGPQFIFQYYREEENGRGNFPPRFSGLQFPNYSSELNVNALELDDSALYLCASSYRGRSYEQYFGPGTRLTVT.

The genes are TRBV11-2 and TRBJ2-1, with D perhaps TRBD2 (5 bases). Germline values: CDR1 SGHAT, CDR2 FQNNGV. This CDR3 has 13 amino acids. Trimming removed 3 bases from V and 10 bases from J, with 13 bases in between. The CDR3 loop reads CASSFRGLGEQFF. The DNA of the CDR3 is TGTGCCAGCAGCTTTCGCGGGTTGGGGGAGCAGTTCTTC.

The chain joins TRBV6-5 to TRBJ2-1; 9 bases match TRBD1. With 4 bases clipped from V and 6 bases from J, the junction kept 4 bases outside the gene matches. The CDR3 runs to 14 residues. Germline V lookup: CDR1 MNHEY, CDR2 SVGAGI. The CDR3 nucleotides are TGTGCCAGCAGTTCGGGACAGGGCTTCAATGAGCAGTTCTTC. The encoded protein is CASSSGQGFNEQFF.

This clone was recorded only once. J is TRBJ2-5 and V is TRBV5-1; TRBD2 aligns across 8 bases. The V gene end was trimmed by 4 bases and the J gene end by 5 bases; junction bases not matched to a gene: 16. CDR1 and CDR2 from the germline V gene are SGHRS and YFSETQ. The CDR3 runs 17 residues. The CDR3 reads CASSTTPGLAVGETQYF. The CDR3 coding sequence is TGCGCCAGCAGCACCACCCCCGGACTAGCAGTGGGGGAGACCCAGTACTTC.

The chain is built from TRBV10-3 and TRBJ1-2; D may be TRBD1 (5 bases). The germline V and J ends were trimmed by 4 bases and 2 bases, with 5 bases remaining between them. Germline CDR1 and CDR2: ENHRY and SYGVKD. The CDR3 has 12 residues. The CDR3 loop reads CAISGQNYGYTF. DNA for the CDR3: TGTGCCATCAGTGGACAGAACTATGGCTACACCTTC.

J is TRBJ2-2 and V is TRBV9; D perhaps matches TRBD1 (6 bases). Germline V gene sequence: CDR1 SGDLS, CDR2 YYNGEE. The CDR3 length is 16 residues. V was trimmed by 3 bases and J by 2 bases, leaving 14 bases between them. DNA for the CDR3: TGTGCCAGCAGCGCCTTAACAGGGCGCAACACCGGGGAGCTGTTTTTT. Its protein product is CASSALTGRNTGELFF.

The V and J genes are TRBV5-1 and TRBJ1-1; D unclear. Trimming cost V 0 bases and J 8 bases, with 8 bases left between them. CDR3 length equals 12 residues. Germline CDR1 SGHRS, CDR2 YFSETQ. The chain's CDR3 is CASSLAAGEAFF. CDR3 DNA: TGCGCCAGCAGCTTGGCGGCAGGAGAAGCTTTCTTT.

CDR3 DNA: TGTGCCAGCATTAGTGGAGGAGGGGAGCGTGGCTACACCTTC. This gives the protein CASISGGGERGYTF. This chain uses TRBV2 with TRBJ1-2, with D possibly TRBD1 on 5 matching bases. V dropped 7 bases and J dropped 7 bases, with 19 bases sitting between them. Germline assignment: CDR1 SNHLY and CDR2 FYNNEI. The CDR3 length is 14 residues.

This clone is a singleton in its sample. This chain joins TRBV18 and TRBJ2-3, with a possible D match to TRBD1 (5 bases). CDR1 is KGHSH and CDR2 is LQKENI in the germline V gene. The CDR3 sequence is 15 residues long. V lost 4 bases and J 0 bases, leaving 11 bases between the germline ends. The CDR3 DNA reads TGTGCCAGCTCACTCCAAGGGGCTAGCACAGATACGCAGTATTTT. Amino acid sequence: CASSLQGASTDTQYF.

The V gene is TRBV3-1 (or the pseudogene TRBV3-2), the J gene TRBJ2-7, with D possibly being TRBD1 (6 bases). V was clipped by 4 bases and J by 1 base, with 11 bases between them. CDR3 length equals 14 residues. Germline CDR1 LGHDT, CDR2 YNNKEL (reference sequence). CDR3 in DNA: TGTGCCAGCAGCCCCCGGGACACATCCTACGAGCAGTACTTC. It yields the protein CASSPRDTSYEQYF.

The rearrangement links TRBV3-1 (or the pseudogene TRBV3-2) to TRBJ2-2; 8 nucleotides align to TRBD2. V shed 4 bases, J shed 4 bases, and the junction held 5 bases outside the gene matches. Germline V gives CDR1 LGHDT, CDR2 YNNKEL (reference sequence). The CDR3 covers 15 residues. CDR3 sequence: CASSLGGARTGELFF. In DNA form, the CDR3 reads TGTGCCAGCAGCCTCGGGGGGGCACGCACCGGGGAGCTGTTTTTT.

The rearrangement uses TRBV29-1 and TRBJ2-3, with D perhaps TRBD1 (5 bases). Looked up from germline, CDR1 is SQVTM and CDR2 is ANQGSEA. This CDR3 contains 15 residues. The V and J ends lost 6 bases and 0 bases respectively, with 16 bases between them. CDR3 amino acids: CSVRAPRTSTDTQYF. DNA for the CDR3: TGCAGCGTCAGGGCCCCACGGACAAGCACAGATACGCAGTATTTT.

The chain is built from TRBV5-1 and TRBJ2-1; TRBD2 aligns across 10 bases. Germline CDR1 SGHRS, CDR2 YFSETQ. The CDR3 sequence is 15 residues long. J lost 3 bases, V lost 2 bases, and 2 bases had no gene match. The CDR3 loop is CASSLLAGSYNEQFF. For the CDR3, the DNA is TGCGCCAGCAGCTTACTAGCGGGAAGCTACAATGAGCAGTTCTTC.

The chain recombines TRBV5-1 with TRBJ1-1; 10 positions agree with TRBD1. J gave up 3 bases and V 4 bases, and 3 bases lay outside the gene matches. The CDR3 runs to 14 residues. Germline CDR1 is SGHRS and CDR2 is YFSETQ. As DNA, the CDR3 is TGCGCCAGCAGCCCGGACAGGGGGGACACTGAAGCTTTCTTT. The encoded protein is CASSPDRGDTEAFF.